This T cell receptor (beta chain) was recorded in a study of early T cells in non-severe SARS-CoV-2 infection. Study overall: Whole-blood bulk RNA, unsorted, was sequenced, and chains were unpaired.

This clonotype was detected many times. What it binds is not known. Tagging with unique molecular identifiers was applied to individual cDNA molecules. TCRdb passed the 5' RACE reads through MiXCR, listing each CDR3 protein once. The sample consists of just over 95,000 distinct CDR3 sequences, 11% of them appearing once. Findings and limits, study-wide: Lookups in VDJdb leaned toward anti-spike CD8 responses and missed private and CD4 specificities.

CDR1 and CDR2 (germline): SGHAT, FQNNGV. Trimming left V 6 bases short and J 5 bases short, with 14 bases between. CDR3 length: 13 residues. The chain recombines TRBV11-2 with TRBJ2-7; D may correspond to TRBD1 or TRBD2 (5 bases each). The sequence was collected from an adult who was a healthcare worker with PCR-confirmed SARS-CoV-2 infection or an uninfected control (not recorded which). Sequenced input: whole blood. This CDR3 is CASSQRQGHEQYF. For the CDR3, the DNA is TGTGCCAGCAGTCAGAGGCAGGGACACGAGCAGTACTTC.